This entry lists 16 T cell receptor beta chains sequenced from one sample in a study of T cell changes during pregnancy in multiple sclerosis. Only in-frame clones appear in the TCRdb table, and some are missing; sequencing was by immunoSEQ multiplex PCR. This table has over 100,000 clones, roughly nine tenths appearing once. Sequenced here: peripheral blood, sampled in the third trimester of pregnancy. Source of these receptors: a female donor with multiple sclerosis, enrolled in a pregnancy study.

The chain is built from TRBV18 and TRBJ2-7; 10 nucleotides line up with TRBD2. In germline, CDR1 is KGHSH, CDR2 LQKENI. Trimming took 10 bases from V and 5 from J; bases not matched to a gene: 14. This CDR3 comprises 15 residues. CDR3 nucleotides: TGTGCCACCCAGGGTCTAGCGGGGGCATCGAACGAGCAGTACTTC. Translated, it gives CATQGLAGASNEQYF.

The V and J genes are TRBV5-8 and TRBJ1-1, with 7 bases fitting TRBD1. Germline CDR1 reads SGHTS; CDR2 reads YDEGEE. V was clipped by 0 bases and J by 1 base; unmatched bases: 0. This CDR3 is built from 14 residues. The CDR3 loop reads CASSLGTGNTEAFF. CDR3 DNA sequence: TGTGCCAGCAGCTTGGGGACAGGGAACACTGAAGCTTTCTTT. Using reference TRBV5-8 and TRBJ1-1 for the parts outside the CDR3, the full variable domain is EAGVTQSPTHLIKTRGQQATLRCSPISGHTSVYWYQQALGLGLQFLLWYDEGEERNRGNFPPRFSGRQFPNYSSELNVNALELEDSALYLCASSLGTGNTEAFFGQGTRLTVV.

V is TRBV27 and J is TRBJ2-2; D is possibly TRBD1 (6 bases). The CDR3 consists of 18 residues. V was clipped by 0 bases and J by 3 bases, with 17 bases between them. The germline CDR1 and CDR2 sequences are MNHEY and SMNVEV (reference sequence). This CDR3 is CASSLSPPQGPYTGELFF. The DNA for the CDR3 is TGTGCCAGCAGTTTATCTCCCCCTCAGGGGCCATACACCGGGGAGCTGTTTTTT.

This chain connects TRBV10-3 to TRBJ1-4; no definite D call. CDR1 is ENHRY, CDR2 SYGVKD, per germline. This CDR3 region has 13 residues. V lost 4 bases, J lost 7 bases, and 10 bases lay in between. The CDR3 loop is CAISAGAGEKLFF. The CDR3 region has the DNA TGTGCCATCAGTGCGGGAGCGGGTGAAAAACTGTTTTTT.

V usage is TRBV7-9 and J usage is TRBJ2-3; possibly TRBD1 for D (5 bases). V dropped 5 bases and J dropped 0 bases, with 15 bases sitting between them. The CDR3 has 16 residues. CDR1 SEHNR and CDR2 FQNEAQ come from the germline V gene (reference sequence). The CDR3 protein is CASSARGQGSTDTQYF. CDR3 bases: TGTGCCAGCAGCGCTCGTGGGCAGGGTAGCACAGATACGCAGTATTTT.

The chain couples TRBV9 to TRBJ2-2; no firm D call. Germline CDR1 and CDR2: SGDLS and YYNGEE. V dropped 2 bases and J dropped 5 bases, with 4 bases sitting between them. The length of the CDR3 is 12 residues. The chain's CDR3 is CASSVRTGELFF. The CDR3, as DNA: TGTGCCAGCAGCGTCAGAACCGGGGAGCTGTTTTTT.

The V gene is TRBV19, the J gene TRBJ2-5, with TRBD2 matching over 8 bases. From germline, CDR1 is LNHDA and CDR2 SQIVND (reference sequence). With 6 bases clipped from V and 3 bases from J, the junction kept 12 bases outside the gene matches. The CDR3 consists of 16 residues. The CDR3 nucleotides read TGTGCCAGTAGCCCGGGGGGGCGATCGATAAAAGAGACCCAGTACTTC. Residues: CASSPGGRSIKETQYF.

The rearrangement joins TRBV18 to TRBJ2-1; 7 positions agree with TRBD2. V was clipped by 1 base and J by 3 bases; unmatched bases: 6. Germline V gives CDR1 KGHSH, CDR2 LQKENI. CDR3 length: 16 amino acids. The CDR3 sequence: CASSPLTTGGYNEQFF. The CDR3 DNA sequence: TGTGCCAGCTCACCACTCACAACGGGAGGCTACAATGAGCAGTTCTTC. Full variable domain (outside the CDR3, taken from reference TRBV18 and TRBJ2-1): NAGVMQNPRHLVRRRGQEARLRCSPMKGHSHVYWYRQLPEEGLKFMVYLQKENIIDESGMPKERFSAEFPKEGPSILRIQQVVRGDSAAYFCASSPLTTGGYNEQFFGPGTRLTVL.

The sample holds one count of this clone. This chain joins TRBV7-2 and TRBJ1-3, with D tentatively TRBD1 (6 bases). Germline CDR1 and CDR2: SGHTA and FQGNSA. This CDR3 spans 16 amino acids. Trimming pared 2 bases from V and 0 bases from J, leaving 11 bases between. Here the CDR3 DNA reads TGTGCCAGCAGCTTAAATGCCAGGGGCTCTGGAAACACCATATATTTT. This translates into CASSLNARGSGNTIYF.

The chain recombines TRBV5-1 with TRBJ2-2; a weak D match, TRBD2 (6 bases). The V gene lost 5 bases and the J gene lost 3 bases, with 11 bases spanning the gap. This CDR3 spans 14 amino acids. CDR1 is SGHRS, CDR2 YFSETQ, per germline. The CDR3 is CASREGIHTGELFF. The CDR3 DNA follows: TGCGCCAGCAGGGAGGGGATCCACACCGGGGAGCTGTTTTTT.

V and J are TRBV21-1 and TRBJ1-1. TRBV21-1 is assigned pseudogene status. The CDR3 has 17 amino acids. The CDR3 loop reads CASSKGGGGAPNTEAFF. The CDR3 DNA is TGTGCCAGCAGCAAAGGGGGTGGGGGGGCCCCAAACACTGAAGCTTTCTTT.

The genes are TRBV28 and TRBJ1-1; no clear D gene. Per the germline V gene, CDR1 is MDHEN and CDR2 is SYDVKM. CDR3 size: 16 residues. The ends were cut back, 6 bases at V and 4 bases at J, with 21 bases in the middle. In DNA, the CDR3 is TGTGCCAGCAGCCCGATCCTCGACCTAGGAGGCACTGAAGCTTTCTTT. Its protein is CASSPILDLGGTEAFF.

The genes are TRBV6-5 and TRBJ2-5; D is perhaps TRBD1 (6 bases). Trimming removed 5 bases at V and 4 bases at J, with 17 bases between. The germline gives CDR1 MNHEY, CDR2 SVGAGI. CDR3 length equals 15 residues. The CDR3 nucleotides are TGTGCCAGCAGTCGTGAACACAGGGCAGGAGAGACCCAGTACTTC. This sequence encodes CASSREHRAGETQYF.

The gene calls are TRBV7-9 and TRBJ1-4; D possibly corresponds to TRBD1 (5 bases). CDR1 SEHNR and CDR2 FQNEAQ come from the germline V gene (reference sequence). This CDR3 comprises 14 residues. V was trimmed by 11 bases and J by 0 bases, leaving 13 bases between them. The CDR3 protein is CAFGAQTTNEKLFF. Written as DNA, the CDR3 is TGTGCCTTTGGGGCCCAGACAACTAATGAAAAACTGTTTTTT.

Only one count was recorded for this clone. The chain uses TRBV5-1 and TRBJ2-1, with TRBD1 matching 8 bases. This CDR3 contains 14 residues. Germline assignment: CDR1 SGHRS and CDR2 YFSETQ. With V trimmed by 3 bases and J by 5 bases, 4 bases remained unmatched. The CDR3 nucleotides are TGCGCCAGCAGCTGGCAGGGGGCCCACAATGAGCAGTTCTTC. Residues: CASSWQGAHNEQFF.

This clone occurred once. The chain couples TRBV15 to TRBJ1-3; no reliable D call. The germline V and J ends were trimmed by 3 bases and 6 bases, with 15 bases remaining between them. There are 15 residues in the CDR3. The germline CDR1 and CDR2 sequences are LNHNV and YYDKDF (reference sequence). CDR3 in DNA: TGTGCCACCAGCAGTCGCGGCCCGTTGGAAAACACCATATATTTT. Its protein product is CATSSRGPLENTIYF.